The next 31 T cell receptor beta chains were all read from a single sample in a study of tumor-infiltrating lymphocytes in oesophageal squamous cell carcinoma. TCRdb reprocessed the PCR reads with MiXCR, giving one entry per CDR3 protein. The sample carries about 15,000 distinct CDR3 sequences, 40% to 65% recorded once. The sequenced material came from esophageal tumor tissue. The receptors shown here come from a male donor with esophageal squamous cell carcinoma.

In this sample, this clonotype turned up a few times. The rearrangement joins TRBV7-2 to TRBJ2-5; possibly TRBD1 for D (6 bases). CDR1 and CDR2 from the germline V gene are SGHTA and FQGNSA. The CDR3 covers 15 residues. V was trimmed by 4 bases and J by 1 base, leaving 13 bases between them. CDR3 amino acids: CASSSQTTGQETQYF. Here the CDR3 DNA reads TGTGCCAGCAGCTCTCAGACGACAGGCCAAGAGACCCAGTACTTC. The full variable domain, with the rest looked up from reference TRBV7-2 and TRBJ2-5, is GAGVSQSPSNKVTEKGKDVELRCDPISGHTALYWYRQSLGQGLEFLIYFQGNSAPDKSGLPSDRFSAERTGGSVSTLTIQRTQQEDSAVYLCASSSQTTGQETQYFGPGTRLLVL.

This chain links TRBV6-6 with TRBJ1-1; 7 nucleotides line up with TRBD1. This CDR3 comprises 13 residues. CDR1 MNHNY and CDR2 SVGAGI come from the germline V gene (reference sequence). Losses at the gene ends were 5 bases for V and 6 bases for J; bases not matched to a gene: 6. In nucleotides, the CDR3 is TGTGCCAGCAGTAGACAGGGTCACGCTGAAGCTTTCTTT. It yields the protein CASSRQGHAEAFF.

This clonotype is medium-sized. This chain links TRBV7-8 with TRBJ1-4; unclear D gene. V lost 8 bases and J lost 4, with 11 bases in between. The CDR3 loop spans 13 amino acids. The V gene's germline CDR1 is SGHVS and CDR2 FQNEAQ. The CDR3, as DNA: TGTGCCAGCGCACTGGACCGTAATGAAAAACTGTTTTTT. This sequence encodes CASALDRNEKLFF.

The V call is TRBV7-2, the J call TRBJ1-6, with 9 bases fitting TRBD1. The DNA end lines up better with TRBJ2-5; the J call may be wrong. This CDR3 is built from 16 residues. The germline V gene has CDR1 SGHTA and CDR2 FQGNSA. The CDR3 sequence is CASSLDGTGWLETQYF. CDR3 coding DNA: TGTGCCAGCAGCCTAGATGGGACAGGGTGGTTGGAGACCCAGTACTTC.

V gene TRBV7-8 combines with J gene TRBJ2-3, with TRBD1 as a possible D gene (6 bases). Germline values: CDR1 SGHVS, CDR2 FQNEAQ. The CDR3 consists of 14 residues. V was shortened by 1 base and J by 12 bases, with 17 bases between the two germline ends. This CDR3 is CASSLGDNYLPQYF. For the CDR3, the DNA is TGTGCCAGCAGCTTAGGGGACAACTACCTCCCCCAGTATTTT.

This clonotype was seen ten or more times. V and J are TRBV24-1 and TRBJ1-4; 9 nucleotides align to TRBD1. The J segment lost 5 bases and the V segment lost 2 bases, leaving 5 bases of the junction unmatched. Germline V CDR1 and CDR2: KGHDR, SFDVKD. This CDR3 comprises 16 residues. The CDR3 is CATSDSPGTGNEKLFF. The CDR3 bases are TGTGCCACCAGTGATTCCCCCGGGACAGGGAATGAAAAACTGTTTTTT.

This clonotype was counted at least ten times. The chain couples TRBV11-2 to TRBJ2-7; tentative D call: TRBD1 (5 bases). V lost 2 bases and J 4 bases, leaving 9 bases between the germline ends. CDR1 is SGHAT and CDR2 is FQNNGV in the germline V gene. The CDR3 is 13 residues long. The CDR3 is CASSLRTLYEQYF. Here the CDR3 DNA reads TGTGCCAGCAGCTTAAGGACACTGTACGAGCAGTACTTC.

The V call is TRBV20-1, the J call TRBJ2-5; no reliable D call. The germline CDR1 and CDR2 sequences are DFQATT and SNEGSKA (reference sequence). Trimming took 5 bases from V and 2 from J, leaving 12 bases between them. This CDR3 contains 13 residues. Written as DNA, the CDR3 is TGCAGTGCTCTTCTCTTTGGGCAAGAGACCCAGTACTTC. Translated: CSALLFGQETQYF.

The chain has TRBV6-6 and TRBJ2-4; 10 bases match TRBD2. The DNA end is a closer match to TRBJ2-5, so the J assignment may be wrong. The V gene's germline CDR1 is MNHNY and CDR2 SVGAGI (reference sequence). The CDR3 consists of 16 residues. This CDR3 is CASSYSRVAGGETQYF. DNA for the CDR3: TGTGCCAGCAGTTACTCGCGGGTAGCGGGAGGAGAGACCCAGTACTTC.

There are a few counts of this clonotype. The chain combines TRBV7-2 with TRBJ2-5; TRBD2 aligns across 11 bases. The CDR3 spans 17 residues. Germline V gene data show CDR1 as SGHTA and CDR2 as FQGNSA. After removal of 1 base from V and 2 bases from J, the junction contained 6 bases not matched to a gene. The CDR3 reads CASSLGGSGRVQETQYF. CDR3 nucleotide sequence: TGTGCCAGCAGCTTAGGCGGTAGCGGGAGGGTTCAAGAGACCCAGTACTTC.

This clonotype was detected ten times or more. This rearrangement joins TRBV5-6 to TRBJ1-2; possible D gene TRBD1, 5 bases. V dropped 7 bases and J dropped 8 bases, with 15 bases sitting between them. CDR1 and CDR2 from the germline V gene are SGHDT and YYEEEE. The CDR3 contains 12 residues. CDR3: CASARQGRGYTF. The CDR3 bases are TGTGCCAGCGCCCGGCAGGGACGGGGCTACACCTTC.

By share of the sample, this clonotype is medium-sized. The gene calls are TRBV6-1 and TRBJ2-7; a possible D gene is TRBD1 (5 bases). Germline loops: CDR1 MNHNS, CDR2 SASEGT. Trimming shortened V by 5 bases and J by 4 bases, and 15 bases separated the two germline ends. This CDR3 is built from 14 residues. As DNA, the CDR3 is TGTGCCAGCAGTCAGGGCCTTCTGGGATACGAGCAGTACTTC. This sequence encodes CASSQGLLGYEQYF.

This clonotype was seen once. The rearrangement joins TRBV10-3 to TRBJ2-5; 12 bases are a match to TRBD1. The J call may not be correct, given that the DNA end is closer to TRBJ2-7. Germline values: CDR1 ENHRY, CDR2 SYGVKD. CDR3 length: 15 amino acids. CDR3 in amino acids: CAISGDRGPKYEQYF. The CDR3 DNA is TGTGCCATCAGTGGGGACAGGGGGCCTAAATACGAGCAGTACTTC.

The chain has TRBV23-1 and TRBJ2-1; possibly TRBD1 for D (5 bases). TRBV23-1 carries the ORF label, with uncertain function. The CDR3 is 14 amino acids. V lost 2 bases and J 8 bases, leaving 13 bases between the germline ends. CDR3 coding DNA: TGCGCCAGCAGTCAAGCCAGGGCCGTTGATGAGCAGTTCTTC. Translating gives CASSQARAVDEQFF.

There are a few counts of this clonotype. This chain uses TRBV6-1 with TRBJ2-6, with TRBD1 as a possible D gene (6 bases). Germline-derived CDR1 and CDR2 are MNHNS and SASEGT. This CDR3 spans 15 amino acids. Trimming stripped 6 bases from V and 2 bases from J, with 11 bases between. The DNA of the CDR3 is TGTGCCAGCAGCGTAGGGACACCTGGGGCCAACGTCCTGACTTTC. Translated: CASSVGTPGANVLTF.

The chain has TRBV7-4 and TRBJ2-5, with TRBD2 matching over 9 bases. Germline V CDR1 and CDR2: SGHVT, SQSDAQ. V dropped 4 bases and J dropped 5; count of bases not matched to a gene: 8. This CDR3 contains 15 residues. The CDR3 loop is CASSYSGRWEETQYF. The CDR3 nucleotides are TGTGCCAGCAGCTATAGCGGGAGATGGGAGGAGACCCAGTACTTC.

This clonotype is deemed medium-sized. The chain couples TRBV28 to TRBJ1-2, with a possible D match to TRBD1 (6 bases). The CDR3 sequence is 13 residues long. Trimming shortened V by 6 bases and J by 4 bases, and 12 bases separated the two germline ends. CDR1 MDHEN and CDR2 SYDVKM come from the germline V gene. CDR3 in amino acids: CASRKQGPYGYTF. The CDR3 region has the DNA TGTGCCAGCAGGAAACAGGGACCCTATGGCTACACCTTC.

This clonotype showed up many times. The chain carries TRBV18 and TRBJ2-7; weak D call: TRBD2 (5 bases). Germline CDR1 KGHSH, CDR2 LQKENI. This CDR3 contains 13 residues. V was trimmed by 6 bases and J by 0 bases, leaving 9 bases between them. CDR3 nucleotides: TGTGCCAGCTCTACCGGGATCTCCTACGAGCAGTACTTC. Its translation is CASSTGISYEQYF.

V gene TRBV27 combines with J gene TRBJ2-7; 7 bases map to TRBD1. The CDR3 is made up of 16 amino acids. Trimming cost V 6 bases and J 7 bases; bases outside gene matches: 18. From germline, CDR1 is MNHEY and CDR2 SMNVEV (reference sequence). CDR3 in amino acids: CASSLGGQAFYNEQYF. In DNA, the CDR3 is TGTGCCAGCAGCCTAGGAGGACAGGCGTTCTACAATGAGCAGTACTTC.

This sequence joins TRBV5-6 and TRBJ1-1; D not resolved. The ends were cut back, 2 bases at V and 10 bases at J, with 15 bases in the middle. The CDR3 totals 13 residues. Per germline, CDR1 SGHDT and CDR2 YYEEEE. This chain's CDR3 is CASSLDLQEGAFF. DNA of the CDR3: TGTGCCAGCAGCTTAGATTTGCAGGAGGGAGCTTTCTTT.

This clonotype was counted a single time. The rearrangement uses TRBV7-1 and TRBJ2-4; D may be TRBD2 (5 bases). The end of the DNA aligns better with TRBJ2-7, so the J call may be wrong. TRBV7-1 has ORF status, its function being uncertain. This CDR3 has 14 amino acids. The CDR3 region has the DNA TGTGCCACCAGACCTACGGGATCCTCCTACGAGCAGTACTTC. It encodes CATRPTGSSYEQYF.

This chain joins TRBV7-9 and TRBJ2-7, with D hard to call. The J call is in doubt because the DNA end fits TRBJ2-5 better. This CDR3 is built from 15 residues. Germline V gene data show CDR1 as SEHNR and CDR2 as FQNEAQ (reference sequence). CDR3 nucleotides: TGTGCCAGCAGCTTATACCCTGGATCGTCGGAGACCCAGTACTTC. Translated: CASSLYPGSSETQYF.

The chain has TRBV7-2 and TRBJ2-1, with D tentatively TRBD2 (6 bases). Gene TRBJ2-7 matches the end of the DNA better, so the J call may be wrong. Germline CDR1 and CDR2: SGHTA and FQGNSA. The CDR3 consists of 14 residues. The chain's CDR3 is CASSWGTESYEQYF. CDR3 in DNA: TGTGCCAGCAGCTGGGGGACTGAGTCCTACGAGCAGTACTTC.

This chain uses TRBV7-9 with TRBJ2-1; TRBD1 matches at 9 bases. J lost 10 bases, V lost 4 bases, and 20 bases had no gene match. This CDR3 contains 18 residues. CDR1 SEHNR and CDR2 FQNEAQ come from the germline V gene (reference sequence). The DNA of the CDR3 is TGTGCCAGCAGCTCCACCCTCGGTGGGACAGGGACAGGAGGGGAGCAGTTCTTC. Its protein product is CASSSTLGGTGTGGEQFF.

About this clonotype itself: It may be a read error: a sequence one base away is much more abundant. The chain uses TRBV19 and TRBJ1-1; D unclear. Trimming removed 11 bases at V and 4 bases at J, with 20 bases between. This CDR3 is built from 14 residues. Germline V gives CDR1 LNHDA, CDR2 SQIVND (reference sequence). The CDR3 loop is CAGTRDDLGTEAFF. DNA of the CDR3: TGTGCCGGTACCCGAGACGATCTAGGCACTGAAGCTTTCTTT.

This CDR3 is CATEGAGNEQFF. CDR3 in DNA: TGTGCCACCGAAGGGGCCGGCAATGAGCAGTTCTTC. This chain links TRBV24-1 with TRBJ2-5, with D possibly being TRBD1 (5 bases). TRBJ2-1 explains the end of the DNA better; the J call may be wrong. Germline V lookup: CDR1 KGHDR, CDR2 SFDVKD. The CDR3 runs to 12 residues.

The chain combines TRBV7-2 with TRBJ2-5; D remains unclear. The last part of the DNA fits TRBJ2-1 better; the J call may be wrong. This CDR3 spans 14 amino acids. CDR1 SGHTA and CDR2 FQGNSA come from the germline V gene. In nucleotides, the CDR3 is TGTGCCAGCAGCTTAGTCGCTAGTCCCGAGACCCAGTTCTTC. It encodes CASSLVASPETQFF.

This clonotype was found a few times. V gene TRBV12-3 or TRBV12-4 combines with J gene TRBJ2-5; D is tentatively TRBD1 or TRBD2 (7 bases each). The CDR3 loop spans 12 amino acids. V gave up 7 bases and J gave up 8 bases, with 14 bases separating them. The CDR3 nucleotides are TGTGCCAGCAACTGGGAGGGGGCAACCCAGTACTTC. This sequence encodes CASNWEGATQYF.

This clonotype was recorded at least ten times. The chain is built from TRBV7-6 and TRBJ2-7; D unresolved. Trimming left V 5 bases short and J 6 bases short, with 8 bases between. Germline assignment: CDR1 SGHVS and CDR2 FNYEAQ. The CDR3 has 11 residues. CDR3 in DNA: TGTGCCAGCAGCCCCGGTGGCGAGCAGTACTTC. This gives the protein CASSPGGEQYF.

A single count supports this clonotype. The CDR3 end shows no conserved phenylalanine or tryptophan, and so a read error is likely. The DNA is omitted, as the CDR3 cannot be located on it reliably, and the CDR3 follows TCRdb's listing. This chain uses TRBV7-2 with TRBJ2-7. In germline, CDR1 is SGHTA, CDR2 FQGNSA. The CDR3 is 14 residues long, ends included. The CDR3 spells CASSLVRYEQYFGN.

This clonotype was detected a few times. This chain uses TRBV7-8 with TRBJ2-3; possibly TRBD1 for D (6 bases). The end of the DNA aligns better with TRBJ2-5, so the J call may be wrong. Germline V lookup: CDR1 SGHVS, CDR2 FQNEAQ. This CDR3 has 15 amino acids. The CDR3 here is CASSSSGTMRETQYF. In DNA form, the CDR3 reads TGTGCCAGCAGCTCTTCCGGGACAATGAGGGAGACCCAGTACTTC.